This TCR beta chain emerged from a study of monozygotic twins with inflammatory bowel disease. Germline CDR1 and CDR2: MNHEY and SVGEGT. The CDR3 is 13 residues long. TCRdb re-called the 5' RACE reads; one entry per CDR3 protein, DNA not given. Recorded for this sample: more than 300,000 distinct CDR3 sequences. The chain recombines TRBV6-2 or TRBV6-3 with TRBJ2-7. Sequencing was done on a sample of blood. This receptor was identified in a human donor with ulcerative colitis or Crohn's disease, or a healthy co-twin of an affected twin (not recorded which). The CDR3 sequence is CASSARGNYEQYF.